This record concerns one T cell receptor beta chain sequence. The antigen remains undetermined. CDR1 is MNHNS and CDR2 is SASEGT in the germline V gene. The CDR3 has 15 residues. Trimming cost V 6 bases and J 6 bases; bases outside gene matches: 8. This sample was included in a study of beta chain features in type 1 diabetes. Of the isolated RNA, all was reverse transcribed, and so the sequenced material was expressed TCRB transcripts. Measured with immunoSEQ multiplex PCR; TCRdb has only the in-frame clones, and not every one. The sample has a few hundred thousand clones, over 8.5% seen once; the top ten hold approximately 0.55%. The study's findings and limits: A moderate, significant TCRB CDR3 shortening appeared in type 1 diabetes across four CD4+ subsets.

Sequenced sample: central memory CD4+ T cells from blood. The receptor's source is a man under 40 with type 1 diabetes. The rearrangement joins TRBV6-1 to TRBJ2-3; 11 bases map to TRBD2. DNA for the CDR3: TGTGCCAGCAGCCATAGCGGGAGGGGGGCTGATACGCAGTATTTT. Its protein is CASSHSGRGADTQYF.